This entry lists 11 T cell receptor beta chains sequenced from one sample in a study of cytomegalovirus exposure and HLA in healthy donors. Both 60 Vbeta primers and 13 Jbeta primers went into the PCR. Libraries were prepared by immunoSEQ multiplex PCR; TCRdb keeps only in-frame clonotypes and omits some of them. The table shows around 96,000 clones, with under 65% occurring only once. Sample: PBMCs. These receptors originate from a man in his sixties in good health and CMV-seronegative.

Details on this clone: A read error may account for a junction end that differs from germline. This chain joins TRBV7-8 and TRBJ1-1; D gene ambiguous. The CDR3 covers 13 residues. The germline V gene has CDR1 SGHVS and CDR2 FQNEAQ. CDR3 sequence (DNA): TGTGCCAGCAGCTTAGCCCAGGAGGGTCAGTGGGACTTT. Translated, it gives CASSLAQEGQWDF.

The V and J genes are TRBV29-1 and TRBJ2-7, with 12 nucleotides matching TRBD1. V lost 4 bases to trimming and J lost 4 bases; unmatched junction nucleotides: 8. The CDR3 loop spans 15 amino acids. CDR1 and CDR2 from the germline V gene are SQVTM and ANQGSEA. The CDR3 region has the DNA TGCAGCGTTGGGCCCGGGACAGGGGGCGGGTACGAGCAGTACTTC. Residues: CSVGPGTGGGYEQYF.

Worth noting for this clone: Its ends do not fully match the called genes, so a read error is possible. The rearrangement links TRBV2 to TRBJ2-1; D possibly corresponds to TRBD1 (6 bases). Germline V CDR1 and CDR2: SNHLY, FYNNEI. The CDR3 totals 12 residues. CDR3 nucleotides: TGTGCCAGCAATGAATTGGGGACAGAGCAGTTCTTC. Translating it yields CASNELGTEQFF.

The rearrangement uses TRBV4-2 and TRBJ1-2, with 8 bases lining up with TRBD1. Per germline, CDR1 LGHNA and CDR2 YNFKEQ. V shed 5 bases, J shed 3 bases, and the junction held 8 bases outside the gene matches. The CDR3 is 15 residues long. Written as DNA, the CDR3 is TGTGCCAGCAGCTGGACGGACAGGGCAGACTATGGCTACACCTTC. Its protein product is CASSWTDRADYGYTF.

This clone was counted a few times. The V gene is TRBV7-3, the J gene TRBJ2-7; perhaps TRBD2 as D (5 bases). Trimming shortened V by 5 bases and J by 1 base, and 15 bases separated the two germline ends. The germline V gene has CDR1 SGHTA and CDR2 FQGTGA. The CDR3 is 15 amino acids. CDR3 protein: CASSAYPGFSYEQYF. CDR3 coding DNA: TGTGCCAGCAGCGCTTACCCGGGGTTTTCCTACGAGCAGTACTTC. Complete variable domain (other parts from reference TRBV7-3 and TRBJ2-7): GAGVSQTPSNKVTEKGKYVELRCDPISGHTALYWYRQSLGQGPEFLIYFQGTGAADDSGLPNDRFFAVRPEGSVSTLKIQRTERGDSAVYLCASSAYPGFSYEQYFGPGTRLTVT.

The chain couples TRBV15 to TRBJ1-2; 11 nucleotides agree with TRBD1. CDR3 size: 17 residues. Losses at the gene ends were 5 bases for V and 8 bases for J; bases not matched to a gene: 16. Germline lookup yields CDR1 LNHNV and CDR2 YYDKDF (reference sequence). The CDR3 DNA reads TGTGCCACCAGCTCATCCGGGACAGGGGGACCATTTAGAGGCTACACCTTC. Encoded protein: CATSSSGTGGPFRGYTF.

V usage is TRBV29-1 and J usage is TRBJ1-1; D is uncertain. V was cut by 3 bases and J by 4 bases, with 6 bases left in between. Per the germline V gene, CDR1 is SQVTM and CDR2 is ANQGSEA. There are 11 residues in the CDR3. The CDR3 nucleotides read TGCAGCGTTGATCGGGGCACTGAAGCTTTCTTT. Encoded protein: CSVDRGTEAFF.

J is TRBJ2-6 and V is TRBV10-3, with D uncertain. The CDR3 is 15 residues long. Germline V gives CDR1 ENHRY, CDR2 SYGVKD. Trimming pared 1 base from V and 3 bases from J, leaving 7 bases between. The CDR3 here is CAISEWSVGANVLTF. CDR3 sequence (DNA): TGTGCCATCAGTGAGTGGAGCGTTGGGGCCAACGTCCTGACTTTC.

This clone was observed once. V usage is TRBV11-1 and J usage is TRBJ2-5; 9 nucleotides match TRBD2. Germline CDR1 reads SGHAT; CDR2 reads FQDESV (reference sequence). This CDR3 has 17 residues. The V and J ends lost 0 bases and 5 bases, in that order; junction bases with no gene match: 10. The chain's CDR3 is CASSLALAGPGVETQYF. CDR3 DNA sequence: TGTGCCAGCAGCTTAGCCCTAGCGGGGCCGGGCGTGGAGACCCAGTACTTC.

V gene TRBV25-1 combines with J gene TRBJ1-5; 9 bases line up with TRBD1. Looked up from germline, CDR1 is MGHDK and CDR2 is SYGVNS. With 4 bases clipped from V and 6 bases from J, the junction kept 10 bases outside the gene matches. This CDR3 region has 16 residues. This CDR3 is CASSGSRTGVAQPQHF. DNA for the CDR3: TGTGCCAGCAGTGGGTCCCGGACAGGGGTTGCTCAGCCCCAGCATTTT.

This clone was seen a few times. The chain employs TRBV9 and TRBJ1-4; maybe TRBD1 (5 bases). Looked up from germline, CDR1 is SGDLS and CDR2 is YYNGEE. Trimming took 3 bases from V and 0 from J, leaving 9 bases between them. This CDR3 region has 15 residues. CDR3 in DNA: TGTGCCAGCAGCGCGACGACAGCAACTAATGAAAAACTGTTTTTT. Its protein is CASSATTATNEKLFF.